The source of this T cell receptor (beta chain) is a study of CD8+CD57+ T cells in acquired aplastic anemia. CDR3 and TCR beta VDJ profiling relied on genomic DNA as the template. MiXCR, applied by TCRdb to the reads, yields one record per CDR3 protein. The table records 150,000 to 200,000 distinct CDR3 sequences, approximately 48% of them present only once. All sequencing subjects had displayed CD8+CD57+ cell expansion on flow cytometry. Trimming took off 11 bases at V and 0 bases at J, with 8 bases between the two ends. Germline V gene lookup returns CDR1 ENHRY and CDR2 SYGVKD. The CDR3 sequence is 13 residues long. This clonotype was counted ten times or more.

Specimen: sorted CD4+, CD8+, or CD8+CD57+ T cells (not recorded which) from PBMCs. The chain carries TRBV10-3 and TRBJ2-6; tentatively, D is TRBD2 (5 bases). The source is a human donor with aplastic anemia. In DNA form, the CDR3 reads TGTGCCTCCCGGGACTCTGGGGCCAACGTCCTGACTTTC. Translation: CASRDSGANVLTF.